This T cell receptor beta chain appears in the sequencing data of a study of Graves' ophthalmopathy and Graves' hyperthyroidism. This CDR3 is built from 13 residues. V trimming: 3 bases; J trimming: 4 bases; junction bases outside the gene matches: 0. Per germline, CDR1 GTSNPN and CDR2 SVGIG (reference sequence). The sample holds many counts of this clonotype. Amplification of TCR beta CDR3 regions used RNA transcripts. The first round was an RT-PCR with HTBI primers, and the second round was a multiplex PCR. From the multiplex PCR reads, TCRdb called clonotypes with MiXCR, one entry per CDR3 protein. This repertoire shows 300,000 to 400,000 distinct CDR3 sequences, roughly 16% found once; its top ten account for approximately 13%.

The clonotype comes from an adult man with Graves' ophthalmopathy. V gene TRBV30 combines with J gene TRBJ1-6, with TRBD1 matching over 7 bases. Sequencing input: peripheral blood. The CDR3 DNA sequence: TGTGCCTGGAGACAGGGGTATAATTCACCCCTCCACTTT. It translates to CAWRQGYNSPLHF.